A single sample is the source of the 24 T cell receptor beta chains below, sequenced in a study of T cell responses to AZD1222 COVID-19 vaccine. The table came from immunoSEQ multiplex PCR; TCRdb's copy has only in-frame clones and leaves some out. The table includes fewer than 110,000 clones, around nine tenths detected once. Sequences were derived from peripheral blood, sampled on day 0 of AZD1222 vaccination. These receptor sequences come from an adult in good health.

The chain joins TRBV5-1 to TRBJ2-3, with 12 bases that match TRBD2. J was trimmed by 2 bases and V by 4 bases; bases with no gene match: 5. Germline V CDR1 and CDR2: SGHRS, YFSETQ. The CDR3 is 16 residues long. The CDR3, as DNA: TGCGCCAGCAGCCGTGGACTAGCGGGGAACACAGATACGCAGTATTTT. This codes for CASSRGLAGNTDTQYF.

The J gene is TRBJ1-1, the V gene TRBV24-1; a weak D match, TRBD1 (5 bases). The CDR3 has 13 amino acids. The V end lost 7 bases, the J end lost 1 base, and 9 bases lay between the germline ends. From germline, CDR1 is KGHDR and CDR2 SFDVKD. The CDR3 bases are TGTGCCACCAGGGGACGGACGAACACTGAAGCTTTCTTT. Translated, it gives CATRGRTNTEAFF.

The rearrangement joins TRBV9 to TRBJ1-6; 8 nucleotides align to TRBD1. Per the germline V gene, CDR1 is SGDLS and CDR2 is YYNGEE. With 3 bases clipped from V and 0 bases from J, the junction kept 11 bases outside the gene matches. The CDR3 has 19 amino acids. This chain's CDR3 is CASSGPGQETSSYNSPLHF. For the CDR3, the DNA is TGTGCCAGCAGCGGACCGGGACAGGAGACTAGCTCCTATAATTCACCCCTCCACTTT. Looking up the rest from reference TRBV9 and TRBJ1-6 gives the full variable domain: DSGVTQTPKHLITATGQRVTLRCSPRSGDLSVYWYQQSLDQGLQFLIQYYNGEERAKGNILERFSAQQFPDLHSELNLSSLELGDSALYFCASSGPGQETSSYNSPLHFGNGTRLTVT.

The chain recombines TRBV15 with TRBJ2-5; D call uncertain. The CDR3 has 15 amino acids. Trimming left V 2 bases short and J 3 bases short, with 13 bases between. The germline gives CDR1 LNHNV, CDR2 YYDKDF (reference sequence). The CDR3 nucleotides are TGTGCCACCAGCAGACAGCGCTGGGTTGAAGAGACCCAGTACTTC. Residues: CATSRQRWVEETQYF. The whole variable domain, filled in from reference TRBV15 and TRBJ2-5, reads DAMVIQNPRYQVTQFGKPVTLSCSQTLNHNVMYWYQQKSSQAPKLLFHYYDKDFNNEADTPDNFQSRRPNTSFCFLDIRSPGLGDTAMYLCATSRQRWVEETQYFGPGTRLLVL.

The chain recombines TRBV7-9 with TRBJ2-3; the match to TRBD1 covers 8 bases. The CDR3 length is 17 residues. The germline V gene encodes CDR1 SEHNR and CDR2 FQNEAQ (reference sequence). V lost 5 bases, J lost 2 bases, and 12 bases stayed unmatched. CDR3 bases: TGTGCCAGCAGCGGCTCAGGGGGCGGTCGTAACACAGATACGCAGTATTTT. This gives the protein CASSGSGGGRNTDTQYF.

The CDR3 here is CASSLEDRGYTDTQYF. The CDR3 DNA sequence: TGCGCCAGCAGCTTGGAAGACAGGGGTTACACAGATACGCAGTATTTT. This chain uses TRBV5-1 with TRBJ2-3, with 8 bases aligning to TRBD1. This CDR3 is built from 16 residues. Germline V CDR1 and CDR2: SGHRS, YFSETQ. With V trimmed by 0 bases and J by 2 bases, 5 bases remained unmatched. The full variable domain, with the rest looked up from reference TRBV5-1 and TRBJ2-3, is KAGVTQTPRYLIKTRGQQVTLSCSPISGHRSVSWYQQTPGQGLQFLFEYFSETQRNKGNFPGRFSGRQFSNSRSEMNVSTLELGDSALYLCASSLEDRGYTDTQYFGPGTRLTVL.

This chain joins TRBV4-3 and TRBJ2-7, with D possibly TRBD1 on 5 matching bases. The CDR3 runs 14 residues. V was shortened by 2 bases and J by 1 base, with 9 bases between the two germline ends. Per germline, CDR1 LGHNA and CDR2 YSLEER. The CDR3 loop is CASSQLTGSYEQYF. The CDR3 nucleotides read TGCGCCAGCAGCCAATTAACAGGTTCCTACGAGCAGTACTTC.

V usage is TRBV18 and J usage is TRBJ2-7; D is undetermined. Germline V CDR1 and CDR2: KGHSH, LQKENI. V was shortened by 3 bases and J by 2 bases, with 5 bases between the two germline ends. The CDR3 extends over 12 amino acids. The CDR3 DNA is TGTGCCAGCTCACCCACGACCTACGAGCAGTACTTC. Protein product: CASSPTTYEQYF.

This chain uses TRBV5-4 with TRBJ1-1, with TRBD1 matching over 10 bases. V lost 3 bases and J lost 7; bases outside the gene matches: 6. This CDR3 has 14 amino acids. The V gene's germline CDR1 is SGHNT and CDR2 YYREEE (reference sequence). The CDR3 DNA reads TGTGCCAGCAGCTCCGACAGGGGGCAGGTTGAAGCTTTCTTT. This encodes CASSSDRGQVEAFF.

The chain joins TRBV6-1 to TRBJ1-2; D remains unclear. This CDR3 comprises 13 residues. Trimming took 0 bases from V and 8 from J, leaving 10 bases between them. Germline V lookup: CDR1 MNHNS, CDR2 SASEGT. The CDR3 reads CASSEAGDRGYTF. CDR3 bases: TGTGCCAGCAGTGAAGCGGGCGATAGAGGCTACACCTTC.

V and J are TRBV6-5 and TRBJ1-1; 8 bases are shared with TRBD1. V was clipped by 7 bases and J by 1 base; unmatched bases: 8. Germline CDR1 MNHEY, CDR2 SVGAGI. The CDR3 loop spans 15 amino acids. The CDR3 here is CASNYRGLRNTEAFF. CDR3 bases: TGTGCCAGCAACTACAGGGGGTTAAGGAACACTGAAGCTTTCTTT.

This sequence joins TRBV10-2 and TRBJ2-2; 10 positions match TRBD2. The CDR3 sequence is 15 residues long. Trimming cost V 4 bases and J 4 bases; bases outside gene matches: 3. Germline CDR1 WSHSY, CDR2 SAAADI. CDR3 DNA: TGCGCCAGCAGTGGTAGCGGGGGGACCACCGGGGAGCTGTTTTTT. Amino acid sequence: CASSGSGGTTGELFF.

The chain employs TRBV18 and TRBJ1-6; tentative D call: TRBD1 (5 bases). CDR1 is KGHSH, CDR2 LQKENI, per germline. The CDR3 covers 15 residues. Trimming cost V 3 bases and J 7 bases, with 13 bases left between them. CDR3 DNA: TGTGCCAGCTCACCGGAGGGGTATGGGAATTCACCCCTCCACTTT. Amino acids: CASSPEGYGNSPLHF.

CDR3 loop: CASSYGTAQNYGYTF. As DNA, the CDR3 is TGTGCCAGCAGTTACGGGACAGCTCAAAACTATGGCTACACCTTC. The chain carries TRBV6-5 and TRBJ1-2; TRBD1 matches 7 bases. Per germline, CDR1 MNHEY and CDR2 SVGAGI. V dropped 2 bases and J dropped 2; count of bases not matched to a gene: 5. This CDR3 is built from 15 residues.

V is TRBV9 and J is TRBJ2-3; a weak D match, TRBD1 (6 bases). The CDR3 totals 15 residues. Trimming removed 3 bases from V and 0 bases from J, with 11 bases in between. CDR1 and CDR2 from the germline V gene are SGDLS and YYNGEE. The DNA for the CDR3 is TGTGCCAGCAGCGAGGACAGCCCTAGCACAGATACGCAGTATTTT. Its protein is CASSEDSPSTDTQYF.

V and J are TRBV7-8 and TRBJ1-5; a weak D match, TRBD1 (6 bases). The germline V and J ends were trimmed by 1 base and 0 bases, with 16 bases remaining between them. CDR1 and CDR2 from the germline V gene are SGHVS and FQNEAQ. The CDR3 is 18 residues long. DNA of the CDR3: TGTGCCAGCAGCTTAGTGGTGGGGACATCGCGTAGCAATCAGCCCCAGCATTTT. As protein: CASSLVVGTSRSNQPQHF.

The V call is TRBV6-1, the J call TRBJ2-7; TRBD1 aligns across 8 bases. CDR3 size: 16 residues. Losses at the gene ends were 2 bases for V and 1 base for J; bases not matched to a gene: 7. CDR1 and CDR2 from the germline V gene are MNHNS and SASEGT. CDR3 nucleotides: TGTGCCAGCAGTGAATGGACAGGGTTTACTTCCTACGAGCAGTACTTC. It specifies CASSEWTGFTSYEQYF.

The chain carries TRBV6-2 or TRBV6-3 and TRBJ1-1; D unresolved. Trimming took off 5 bases at V and 0 bases at J, with 10 bases between the two ends. The CDR3 runs to 14 residues. Germline CDR1 is MNHEY and CDR2 is SVGEGT. The CDR3 is CASSNGRVNTEAFF. CDR3 coding DNA: TGTGCCAGCAGTAATGGACGGGTGAACACTGAAGCTTTCTTT.

The chain has TRBV19 and TRBJ1-1, with D perhaps TRBD1 (5 bases). CDR1 and CDR2 from the germline V gene are LNHDA and SQIVND (reference sequence). This CDR3 is 14 amino acids long. V was pared by 3 bases and J by 5 bases, with 13 bases between. CDR3 loop: CASSIPGRGTEAFF. The CDR3 DNA sequence: TGTGCCAGTAGTATCCCGGGCCGGGGGACTGAAGCTTTCTTT.

The CDR3: CASSQATGELFF. The CDR3 DNA sequence: TGTGCCAGCAGCCAAGCCACCGGGGAGCTGTTTTTT. The chain carries TRBV4-2 and TRBJ2-2, with D unresolved. Germline V lookup: CDR1 LGHNA, CDR2 YNFKEQ. The CDR3 has 12 amino acids. V was shortened by 1 base and J by 4 bases, with 1 base between the two germline ends.

The chain combines TRBV6-2 or TRBV6-3 with TRBJ2-7; weak D call: TRBD2 (7 bases). V lost 2 bases, J lost 6 bases, and 17 bases lay in between. The V gene's germline CDR1 is MNHEY and CDR2 SVGEGT. The CDR3 spans 15 residues. The CDR3 DNA follows: TGTGCCAGCAGTTACCTAGGGGGGGCCCAGATCGAGCAGTACTTC. It is translated as CASSYLGGAQIEQYF.

This chain uses TRBV5-1 with TRBJ2-7, with D perhaps TRBD1 (6 bases). CDR3 length: 15 amino acids. Germline CDR1 and CDR2: SGHRS and YFSETQ. Between the trimmed V and J ends, which lost 0 bases and 3 bases, there was a span of 13 bases. CDR3 amino acids: CASSLAGAMDYEQYF. In DNA form, the CDR3 reads TGCGCCAGCAGCTTGGCAGGGGCTATGGACTACGAGCAGTACTTC. Variable domain in full (rest from reference TRBV5-1 and TRBJ2-7): KAGVTQTPRYLIKTRGQQVTLSCSPISGHRSVSWYQQTPGQGLQFLFEYFSETQRNKGNFPGRFSGRQFSNSRSEMNVSTLELGDSALYLCASSLAGAMDYEQYFGPGTRLTVT.

This chain connects TRBV15 to TRBJ1-5; D uncertain. This CDR3 has 12 residues. CDR1 and CDR2 from the germline V gene are LNHNV and YYDKDF (reference sequence). Trimming cost V 4 bases and J 4 bases, with 5 bases left between them. CDR3 bases: TGTGCCACCAGCACCCCAAATCAGCCCCAGCATTTT. Translated: CATSTPNQPQHF.

This chain joins TRBV6-5 and TRBJ2-7; possibly TRBD2 for D (5 bases). V dropped 4 bases and J dropped 6 bases, with 13 bases sitting between them. Germline CDR1 reads MNHEY; CDR2 reads SVGAGI. The CDR3 spans 13 residues. The CDR3 region is CASSSPGRTEQYF. In DNA, the CDR3 is TGTGCCAGCAGTTCCCCGGGAAGGACCGAGCAGTACTTC.